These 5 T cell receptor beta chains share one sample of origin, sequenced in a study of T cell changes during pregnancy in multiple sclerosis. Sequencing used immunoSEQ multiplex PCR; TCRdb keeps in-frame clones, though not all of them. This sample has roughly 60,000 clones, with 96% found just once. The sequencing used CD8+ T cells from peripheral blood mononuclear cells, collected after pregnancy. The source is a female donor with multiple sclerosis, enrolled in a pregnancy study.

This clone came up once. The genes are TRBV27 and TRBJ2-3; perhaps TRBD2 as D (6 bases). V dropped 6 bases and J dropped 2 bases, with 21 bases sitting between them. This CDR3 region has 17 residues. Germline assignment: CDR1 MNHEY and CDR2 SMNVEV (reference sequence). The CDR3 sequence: CASSPLPGTVYTDTQYF. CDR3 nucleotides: TGTGCCAGCAGCCCCCTGCCCGGGACTGTTTACACAGATACGCAGTATTTT.

The CDR3 bases are TGTGCCAGCAGTTTGACAGAAACAAACACTGAAGCTTTCTTT. It specifies CASSLTETNTEAFF. This chain joins TRBV6-6 and TRBJ1-1, with D possibly being TRBD1 (5 bases). Trimming shortened V by 4 bases and J by 2 bases, and 11 bases separated the two germline ends. The CDR3 covers 14 residues. Per the germline V gene, CDR1 is MNHNY and CDR2 is SVGAGI (reference sequence).

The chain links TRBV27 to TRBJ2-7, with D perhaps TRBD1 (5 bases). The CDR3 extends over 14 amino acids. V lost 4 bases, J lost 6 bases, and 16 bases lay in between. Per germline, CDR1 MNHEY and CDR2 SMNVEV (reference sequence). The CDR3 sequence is CASSYQAQGSEQYF. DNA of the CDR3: TGTGCCAGCAGTTATCAAGCCCAGGGAAGCGAGCAGTACTTC.

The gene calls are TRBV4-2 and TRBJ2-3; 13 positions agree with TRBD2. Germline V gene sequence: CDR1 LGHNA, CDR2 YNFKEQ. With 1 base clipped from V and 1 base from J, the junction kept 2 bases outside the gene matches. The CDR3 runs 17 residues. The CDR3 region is CASSQVTSGGGTDTQYF. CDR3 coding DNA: TGTGCCAGCAGCCAAGTTACTAGCGGGGGGGGCACAGATACGCAGTATTTT.

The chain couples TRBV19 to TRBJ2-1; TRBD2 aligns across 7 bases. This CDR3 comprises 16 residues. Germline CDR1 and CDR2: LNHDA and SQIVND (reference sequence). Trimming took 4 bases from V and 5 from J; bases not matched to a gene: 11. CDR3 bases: TGTGCCAGTAGTACCGACAGACTAGCAACCAACAATGAGCAGTTCTTC. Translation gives CASSTDRLATNNEQFF. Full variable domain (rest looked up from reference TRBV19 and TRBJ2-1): DGGITQSPKYLFRKEGQNVTLSCEQNLNHDAMYWYRQDPGQGLRLIYYSQIVNDFQKGDIAEGYSVSREKKESFPLTVTSAQKNPTAFYLCASSTDRLATNNEQFFGPGTRLTVL.